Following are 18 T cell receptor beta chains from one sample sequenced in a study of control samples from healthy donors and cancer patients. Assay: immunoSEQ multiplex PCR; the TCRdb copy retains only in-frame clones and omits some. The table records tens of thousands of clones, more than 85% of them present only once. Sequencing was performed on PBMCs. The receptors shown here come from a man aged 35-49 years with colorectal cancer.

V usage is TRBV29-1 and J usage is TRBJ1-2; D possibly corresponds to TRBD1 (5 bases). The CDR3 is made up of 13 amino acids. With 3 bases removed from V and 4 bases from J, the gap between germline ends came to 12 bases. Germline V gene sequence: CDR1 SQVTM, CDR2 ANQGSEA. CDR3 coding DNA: TGCAGCGTTGATAAGCAGGGCCTCTATGGCTACACCTTC. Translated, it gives CSVDKQGLYGYTF.

CDR3 bases: TGTGCCACCAGCAGAGATCTAAAAGGCAGCTATGGCTACACCTTC. Amino acid sequence: CATSRDLKGSYGYTF. This chain joins TRBV15 and TRBJ1-2; no clear D gene. Germline V gives CDR1 LNHNV, CDR2 YYDKDF (reference sequence). The CDR3 spans 15 residues. Trimming shortened V by 0 bases and J by 4 bases, and 12 bases separated the two germline ends.

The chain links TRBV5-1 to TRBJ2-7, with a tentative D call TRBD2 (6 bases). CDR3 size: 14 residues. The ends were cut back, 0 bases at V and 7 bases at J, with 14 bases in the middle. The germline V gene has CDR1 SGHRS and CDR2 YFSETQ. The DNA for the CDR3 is TGCGCCAGCAGCTTGGCGGGGGTCCCGAATGAGCAGTACTTC. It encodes CASSLAGVPNEQYF. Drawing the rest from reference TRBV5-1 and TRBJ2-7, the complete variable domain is KAGVTQTPRYLIKTRGQQVTLSCSPISGHRSVSWYQQTPGQGLQFLFEYFSETQRNKGNFPGRFSGRQFSNSRSEMNVSTLELGDSALYLCASSLAGVPNEQYFGPGTRLTVT.

In nucleotides, the CDR3 is TGTGCCAGCAGTTTAGGTGGCGGCGGCGGAAACACCATATATTTT. Translated: CASSLGGGGGNTIYF. The chain uses TRBV28 and TRBJ1-3; D remains unclear. Trimming took 2 bases from V and 4 from J, leaving 12 bases between them. Germline lookup yields CDR1 MDHEN and CDR2 SYDVKM. There are 15 residues in the CDR3.

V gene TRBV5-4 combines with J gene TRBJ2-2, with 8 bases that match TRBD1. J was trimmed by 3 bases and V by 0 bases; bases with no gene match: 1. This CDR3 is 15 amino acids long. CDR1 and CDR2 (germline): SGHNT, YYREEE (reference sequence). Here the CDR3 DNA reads TGTGCCAGCAGCTTGGTGGACAGGGACACCGGGGAGCTGTTTTTT. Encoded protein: CASSLVDRDTGELFF.

CDR3 in amino acids: CASSPAAGGDTQYF. CDR3 coding DNA: TGTGCCAGCAGCCCTGCTGCGGGGGGAGATACGCAGTATTTT. The chain is built from TRBV7-2 and TRBJ2-3; TRBD2 agrees at 8 bases. In germline, CDR1 is SGHTA, CDR2 FQGNSA. V lost 5 bases to trimming and J lost 5 bases; unmatched junction nucleotides: 6. This CDR3 region has 14 residues.

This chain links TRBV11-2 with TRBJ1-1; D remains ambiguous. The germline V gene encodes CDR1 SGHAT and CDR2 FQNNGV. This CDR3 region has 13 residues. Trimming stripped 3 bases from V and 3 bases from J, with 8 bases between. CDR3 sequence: CASSLMIHTEAFF. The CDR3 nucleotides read TGTGCCAGCAGCTTGATGATTCACACTGAAGCTTTCTTT.

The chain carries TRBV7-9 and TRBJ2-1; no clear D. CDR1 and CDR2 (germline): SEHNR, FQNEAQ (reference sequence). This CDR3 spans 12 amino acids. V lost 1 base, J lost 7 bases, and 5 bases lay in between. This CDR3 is CASSLDQNEQFF. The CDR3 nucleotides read TGTGCCAGCAGCTTAGATCAGAATGAGCAGTTCTTC.

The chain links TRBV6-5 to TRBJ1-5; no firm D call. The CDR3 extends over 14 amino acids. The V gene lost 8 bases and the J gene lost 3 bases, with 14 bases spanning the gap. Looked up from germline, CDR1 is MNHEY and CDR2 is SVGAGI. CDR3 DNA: TGTGCCAGCCAGGAACATACTATCAATCAGCCCCAGCATTTT. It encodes CASQEHTINQPQHF.

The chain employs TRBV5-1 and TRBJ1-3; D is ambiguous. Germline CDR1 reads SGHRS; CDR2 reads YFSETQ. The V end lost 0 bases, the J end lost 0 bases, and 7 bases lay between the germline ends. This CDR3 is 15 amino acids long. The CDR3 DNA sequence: TGCGCCAGCAGCTTGGACGGGAGCTCTGGAAACACCATATATTTT. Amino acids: CASSLDGSSGNTIYF.

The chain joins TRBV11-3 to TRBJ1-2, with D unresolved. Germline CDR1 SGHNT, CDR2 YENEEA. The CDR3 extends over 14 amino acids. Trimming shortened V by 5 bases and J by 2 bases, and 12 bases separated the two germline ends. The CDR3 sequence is CASSPFGPNYGYTF. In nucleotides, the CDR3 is TGTGCCAGCAGCCCCTTTGGACCGAACTATGGCTACACCTTC.

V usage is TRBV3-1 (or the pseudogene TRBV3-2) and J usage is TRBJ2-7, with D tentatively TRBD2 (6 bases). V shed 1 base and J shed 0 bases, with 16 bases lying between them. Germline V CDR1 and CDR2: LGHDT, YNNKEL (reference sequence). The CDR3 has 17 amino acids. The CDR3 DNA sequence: TGTGCCAGCAGCCAAGGGGGCGCGGGGCCTCGCTCCTACGAGCAGTACTTC. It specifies CASSQGGAGPRSYEQYF.

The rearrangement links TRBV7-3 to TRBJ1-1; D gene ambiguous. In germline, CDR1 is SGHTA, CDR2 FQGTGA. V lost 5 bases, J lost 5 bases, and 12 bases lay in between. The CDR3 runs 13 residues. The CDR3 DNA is TGTGCCAGCAGCCCAACAACCCGTACTGAAGCTTTCTTT. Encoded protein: CASSPTTRTEAFF.

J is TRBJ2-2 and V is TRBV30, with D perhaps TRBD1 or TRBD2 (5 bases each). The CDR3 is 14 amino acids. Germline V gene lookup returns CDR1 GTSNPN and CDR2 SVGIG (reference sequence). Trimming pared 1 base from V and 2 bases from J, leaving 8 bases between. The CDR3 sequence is CAWSDWDNTGELFF. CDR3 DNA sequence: TGTGCCTGGAGTGATTGGGACAACACCGGGGAGCTGTTTTTT.

The CDR3 DNA reads TGCGCCAGCAGCTTAGGCAGTTCCTACAATGAGCAGTTCTTC. It translates to CASSLGSSYNEQFF. This rearrangement joins TRBV5-1 to TRBJ2-1; D is uncertain. CDR3 length: 14 residues. V dropped 2 bases and J dropped 1 base, with 7 bases sitting between them. The V gene's germline CDR1 is SGHRS and CDR2 YFSETQ.

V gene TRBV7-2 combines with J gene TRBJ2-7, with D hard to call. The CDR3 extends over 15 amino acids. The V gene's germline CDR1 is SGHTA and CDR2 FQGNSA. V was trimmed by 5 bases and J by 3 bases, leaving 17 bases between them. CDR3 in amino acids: CASSPHYSKHYEQYF. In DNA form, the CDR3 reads TGTGCCAGCAGCCCCCATTACAGTAAGCACTACGAGCAGTACTTC.

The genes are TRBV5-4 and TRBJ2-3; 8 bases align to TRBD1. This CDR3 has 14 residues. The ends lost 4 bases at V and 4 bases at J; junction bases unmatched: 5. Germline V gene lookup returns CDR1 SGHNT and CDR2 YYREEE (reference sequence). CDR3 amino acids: CASSGDRFSDTQYF. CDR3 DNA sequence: TGTGCCAGCAGCGGGGACAGGTTCTCAGATACGCAGTATTTT. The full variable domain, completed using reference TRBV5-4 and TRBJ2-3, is ETGVTQSPTHLIKTRGQQVTLRCSSQSGHNTVSWYQQALGQGPQFIFQYYREEENGRGNFPPRFSGLQFPNYSSELNVNALELDDSALYLCASSGDRFSDTQYFGPGTRLTVL.

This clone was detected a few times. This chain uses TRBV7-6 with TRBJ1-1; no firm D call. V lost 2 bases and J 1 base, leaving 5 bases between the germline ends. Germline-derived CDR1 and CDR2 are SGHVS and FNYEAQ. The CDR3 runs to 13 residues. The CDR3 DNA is TGTGCCAGCAGCTTAACAGCGAACACTGAAGCTTTCTTT. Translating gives CASSLTANTEAFF.